Sequencing of this TCR beta chain was carried out in a study of blood T cell repertoires in COVID-19. About the study: Material from acute and convalescent COVID-19 was sourced from the United States, Italy and Spain. Sources were T cells, B-cell-depleted T cells, or PBMCs; the material itself was cDNA or gDNA.

Original data processing: Estimation of nucleated cell counts relied on the amplification of reference gene primers. Clones were read by immunoSEQ multiplex PCR, and TCRdb kept only the in-frame ones, dropping some. V and J calls and clone size follow that table, whereas D and trimming were derived from the DNA. Here the sample spans over 45,000 clones, less than 90% being singletons. This CDR3 comprises 15 residues. The V end lost 6 bases, the J end lost 0 bases, and 12 bases lay between the germline ends. CDR1 and CDR2 (germline): LNHDA, SQIVND (reference sequence). The rearrangement joins TRBV19 to TRBJ2-1; D unclear. The TCR was taken from a man between 60 and 75 years old with active COVID-19. Sample: peripheral blood. The CDR3 region is CASSPQRSSYNEQFF. CDR3 nucleotide sequence: TGTGCCAGTAGCCCCCAGCGATCCTCCTACAATGAGCAGTTCTTC. The full variable domain, its missing parts supplied by reference TRBV19 and TRBJ2-1, is DGGITQSPKYLFRKEGQNVTLSCEQNLNHDAMYWYRQDPGQGLRLIYYSQIVNDFQKGDIAEGYSVSREKKESFPLTVTSAQKNPTAFYLCASSPQRSSYNEQFFGPGTRLTVL.